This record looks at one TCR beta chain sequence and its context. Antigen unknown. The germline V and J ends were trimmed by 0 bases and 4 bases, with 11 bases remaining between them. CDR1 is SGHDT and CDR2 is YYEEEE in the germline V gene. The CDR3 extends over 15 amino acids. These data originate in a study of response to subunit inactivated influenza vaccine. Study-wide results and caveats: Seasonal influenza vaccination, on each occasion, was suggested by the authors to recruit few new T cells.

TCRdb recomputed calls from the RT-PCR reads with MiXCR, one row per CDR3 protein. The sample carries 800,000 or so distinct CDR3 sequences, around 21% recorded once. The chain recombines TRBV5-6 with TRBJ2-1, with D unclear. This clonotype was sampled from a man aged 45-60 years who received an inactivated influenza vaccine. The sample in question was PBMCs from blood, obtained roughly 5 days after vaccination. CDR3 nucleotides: TGTGCCAGCAGCTTGGCGGGTTCTGGGTACAATGAGCAGTTCTTC. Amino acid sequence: CASSLAGSGYNEQFF. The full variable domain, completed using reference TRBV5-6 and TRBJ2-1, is DAGVTQSPTHLIKTRGQQVTLRCSPKSGHDTVSWYQQALGQGPQFIFQYYEEEERQRGNFPDRFSGHQFPNYSSELNVNALLLGDSALYLCASSLAGSGYNEQFFGPGTRLTVL.